Following are 18 T cell receptor beta chains from one sample sequenced in a study of T cell changes during pregnancy in multiple sclerosis. Profiled with immunoSEQ multiplex PCR; TCRdb holds only in-frame clones, not every one. The profile shows tens of thousands of clones, roughly 92% of them singletons. Sequenced material: peripheral blood, taken in the second trimester of pregnancy. Every receptor here comes from a female donor with multiple sclerosis, enrolled in a pregnancy study.

The chain employs TRBV5-1 and TRBJ2-7; possible D gene TRBD1, 5 bases. The CDR3 consists of 15 residues. Germline V gives CDR1 SGHRS, CDR2 YFSETQ. V gave up 0 bases and J gave up 2 bases, with 12 bases separating them. CDR3 DNA: TGCGCCAGCAGCTTGGCGCAGGGCCTGACCTACGAGCAGTACTTC. This encodes CASSLAQGLTYEQYF. The full variable domain, its missing parts supplied by reference TRBV5-1 and TRBJ2-7, is KAGVTQTPRYLIKTRGQQVTLSCSPISGHRSVSWYQQTPGQGLQFLFEYFSETQRNKGNFPGRFSGRQFSNSRSEMNVSTLELGDSALYLCASSLAQGLTYEQYFGPGTRLTVT.

This clone was picked up a small number of times. The chain has TRBV4-2 and TRBJ2-2; TRBD2 matches 9 bases. Germline CDR1 is LGHNA and CDR2 is YNFKEQ. This CDR3 region has 19 residues. V dropped 1 base and J dropped 3; count of bases not matched to a gene: 12. The CDR3, as DNA: TGTGCCAGCAGCCAAGGATCCTCTAGCGGGAATCTGGACACCGGGGAGCTGTTTTTT. It encodes CASSQGSSSGNLDTGELFF.

CDR3 in amino acids: CASSLESSGGNNYNEQFF. The CDR3 coding sequence is TGTGCCAGCAGCTTAGAGTCTAGCGGGGGGAATAACTACAATGAGCAGTTCTTC. This chain links TRBV7-2 with TRBJ2-1; 11 bases are a match to TRBD2. Germline CDR1 reads SGHTA; CDR2 reads FQGNSA. The J segment lost 3 bases and the V segment lost 1 base, leaving 8 bases of the junction unmatched. The CDR3 sequence is 18 residues long.

This rearrangement joins TRBV7-8 to TRBJ1-2; TRBD1 might be the D (5 bases). V was pared by 4 bases and J by 2 bases, with 11 bases between. CDR1 and CDR2 from the germline V gene are SGHVS and FQNEAQ. The CDR3 length is 14 residues. The CDR3 DNA follows: TGTGCCAGCAGCTCCCAGGGTTCCAACTATGGCTACACCTTC. Translated: CASSSQGSNYGYTF.

V gene TRBV7-3 combines with J gene TRBJ2-2; maybe TRBD1 (6 bases). Germline V CDR1 and CDR2: SGHTA, FQGTGA. Trimming cost V 6 bases and J 4 bases, with 12 bases left between them. The CDR3 loop spans 14 amino acids. DNA of the CDR3: TGTGCCAGCAGGTACAGGGCGGCCACCGGGGAGCTGTTTTTT. It yields the protein CASRYRAATGELFF.

The V gene is TRBV7-2, the J gene TRBJ2-7; perhaps TRBD2 as D (6 bases). The CDR3 is 15 residues long. The V gene's germline CDR1 is SGHTA and CDR2 FQGNSA. The V end was cut by 6 bases, the J end by 3 bases, with 18 bases between. The CDR3: CASRRGGEGLYEQYF. In DNA form, the CDR3 reads TGTGCCAGCAGACGCGGAGGGGAAGGACTCTACGAGCAGTACTTC.

The V gene is TRBV5-6, the J gene TRBJ2-3; 8 positions agree with TRBD2. Per the germline V gene, CDR1 is SGHDT and CDR2 is YYEEEE. This CDR3 has 16 amino acids. The junction had 11 bases not matched to a gene; V was cut back by 2 bases and J by 6 bases. CDR3: CASSFGGTSKLDTQYF. The DNA for the CDR3 is TGTGCCAGCAGCTTTGGTGGGACTAGTAAGTTGGATACGCAGTATTTT.

The chain couples TRBV19 to TRBJ1-5; TRBD1 might be the D (5 bases). The CDR3 is made up of 16 amino acids. Germline-derived CDR1 and CDR2 are LNHDA and SQIVND (reference sequence). V was shortened by 1 base and J by 2 bases, with 12 bases between the two germline ends. The CDR3 sequence is CASSIVGQGGNQPQHF. DNA for the CDR3: TGTGCCAGTAGTATAGTTGGGCAGGGCGGCAATCAGCCCCAGCATTTT.

The chain has TRBV19 and TRBJ2-1, with D hard to call. This CDR3 is 13 amino acids long. CDR1 is LNHDA and CDR2 is SQIVND in the germline V gene (reference sequence). V was trimmed by 5 bases and J by 7 bases, leaving 12 bases between them. The CDR3 sequence: CASSRALTNEQFF. CDR3 nucleotides: TGTGCCAGTAGTCGAGCTCTAACGAATGAGCAGTTCTTC.

The chain links TRBV19 to TRBJ1-1; D gene uncertain. Germline CDR1 and CDR2: LNHDA and SQIVND (reference sequence). V dropped 8 bases and J dropped 3 bases, with 22 bases sitting between them. The CDR3 runs to 16 residues. CDR3 in amino acids: CASGKKQRATDTEAFF. CDR3 nucleotides: TGTGCCAGTGGAAAAAAGCAGCGAGCCACTGACACTGAAGCTTTCTTT.

J is TRBJ1-1 and V is TRBV6-1; tentatively, D is TRBD1 (5 bases). Germline values: CDR1 MNHNS, CDR2 SASEGT. V dropped 7 bases and J dropped 5 bases, with 17 bases sitting between them. The CDR3 consists of 14 residues. CDR3 sequence: CASTLDPGGTEAFF. The CDR3 DNA sequence: TGTGCCAGCACCTTGGACCCTGGGGGGACTGAAGCTTTCTTT.

The V and J genes are TRBV9 and TRBJ2-5; D not certain. Germline V gives CDR1 SGDLS, CDR2 YYNGEE. The CDR3 is 14 amino acids. V shed 1 base and J shed 7 bases, with 14 bases lying between them. CDR3 amino acids: CASSVQGSPGTQYF. As DNA, the CDR3 is TGTGCCAGCAGCGTACAAGGCAGCCCAGGGACCCAGTACTTC. Supplemented by reference TRBV9 and TRBJ2-5, the full variable domain reads DSGVTQTPKHLITATGQRVTLRCSPRSGDLSVYWYQQSLDQGLQFLIQYYNGEERAKGNILERFSAQQFPDLHSELNLSSLELGDSALYFCASSVQGSPGTQYFGPGTRLLVL.

This rearrangement joins TRBV9 to TRBJ1-4, with D uncertain. The CDR3 is 15 residues long. Germline loops: CDR1 SGDLS, CDR2 YYNGEE. Trimming shortened V by 0 bases and J by 3 bases, and 9 bases separated the two germline ends. CDR3 DNA sequence: TGTGCCAGCAGCGTAGGAGACCAGGCTAATGAAAAACTGTTTTTT. This translates into CASSVGDQANEKLFF.

The V and J genes are TRBV5-1 and TRBJ2-1, with TRBD1 matching over 7 bases. CDR1 is SGHRS, CDR2 YFSETQ, per germline. The ends lost 4 bases at V and 2 bases at J; junction bases unmatched: 3. There are 14 residues in the CDR3. CDR3 sequence: CASSAGTAYNEQFF. CDR3 in DNA: TGCGCCAGCAGCGCCGGGACAGCCTACAATGAGCAGTTCTTC.

This chain joins TRBV9 and TRBJ1-6; possibly TRBD1 for D (6 bases). The V end lost 3 bases, the J end lost 7 bases, and 17 bases lay between the germline ends. The CDR3 length is 16 residues. Looked up from germline, CDR1 is SGDLS and CDR2 is YYNGEE. CDR3 in DNA: TGTGCCAGCAGCGCGACGGCCGCAGGGGAGAATTCACCCCTCCACTTT. Translation gives CASSATAAGENSPLHF.

The chain employs TRBV20-1 and TRBJ1-1; a possible D gene is TRBD1 (5 bases). The CDR3 has 11 residues. From germline, CDR1 is DFQATT and CDR2 SNEGSKA (reference sequence). The V end was cut by 3 bases, the J end by 4 bases, with 6 bases between. In DNA, the CDR3 is TGCAGTGCTAGGGGGGGCACTGAAGCTTTCTTT. Its protein is CSARGGTEAFF.

The chain uses TRBV29-1 and TRBJ1-1; no firm D call. V lost 5 bases and J lost 3, with 25 bases in between. Germline V gene lookup returns CDR1 SQVTM and CDR2 ANQGSEA. CDR3 size: 17 residues. This CDR3 is CSVPGWVVREEDTEAFF. As DNA, the CDR3 is TGCAGCGTTCCGGGGTGGGTAGTTAGAGAAGAGGACACTGAAGCTTTCTTT.

This clone is judged medium-sized (0.01 to 0.1%). The chain recombines TRBV5-6 with TRBJ1-6; 7 nucleotides agree with TRBD1. The CDR3 contains 15 residues. Germline V gene sequence: CDR1 SGHDT, CDR2 YYEEEE. V shed 0 bases and J 5 bases; nucleotides not matched to a gene: 2. For the CDR3, the DNA is TGTGCCAGCAGCTTGGTTCAGGGGGATAATTCACCCCTCCACTTT. Its translation is CASSLVQGDNSPLHF.